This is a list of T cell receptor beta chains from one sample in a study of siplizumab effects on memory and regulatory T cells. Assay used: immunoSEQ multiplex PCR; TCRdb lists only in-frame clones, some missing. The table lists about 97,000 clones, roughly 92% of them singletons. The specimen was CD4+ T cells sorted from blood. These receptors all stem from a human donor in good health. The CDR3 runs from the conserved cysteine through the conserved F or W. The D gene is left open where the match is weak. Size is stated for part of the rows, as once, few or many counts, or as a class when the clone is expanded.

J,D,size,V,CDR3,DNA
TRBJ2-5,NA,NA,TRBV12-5,CASGLEDGFRRETQYF,TGTGCTAGTGGTTTGGAAGATGGATTCAGGCGGGAGACCCAGTACTTC
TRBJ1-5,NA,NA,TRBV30,CAWSVSQGIRQPQHF,TGTGCCTGGAGTGTATCACAGGGAATCCGCCAGCCCCAGCATTTT
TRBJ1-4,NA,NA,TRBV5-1,CASSLFPGGYEKLFF,TGCGCCAGCAGCTTGTTTCCGGGCGGGTATGAAAAACTGTTTTTT
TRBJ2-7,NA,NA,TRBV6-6,CASSYSPVAYEQYF,TGTGCCAGCAGTTACAGTCCCGTAGCCTACGAGCAGTACTTC
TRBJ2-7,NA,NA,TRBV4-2,CASSPGPNLGNDGEQYF,TGTGCCAGCAGCCCTGGACCCAACCTTGGGAACGACGGAGAGCAGTACTTC
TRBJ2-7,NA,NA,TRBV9,CASSVGAAPYEQYF,TGTGCCAGCAGCGTAGGGGCAGCCCCCTACGAGCAGTACTTC
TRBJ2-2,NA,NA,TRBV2,CASSPDLNRVRELFF,TGTGCCAGCAGTCCGGACCTGAACAGAGTGCGGGAGCTGTTTTTT
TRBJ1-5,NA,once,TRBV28,CASSLLGQPQHF,TGTGCCAGCAGTTTGTTGGGTCAGCCCCAGCATTTT
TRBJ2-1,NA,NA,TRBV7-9,CASSLLGAGHEQFF,TGTGCCAGCAGCTTATTAGGGGCAGGGCATGAGCAGTTCTTC
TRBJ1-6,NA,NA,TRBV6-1,CASTQGNRFGSPLHF,TGTGCCAGCACACAGGGTAATCGGTTCGGTTCACCCCTCCACTTT
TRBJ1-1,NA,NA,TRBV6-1,CASSEAGGTTAFF,TGTGCCAGCAGTGAAGCAGGTGGGACGACGGCTTTCTTT
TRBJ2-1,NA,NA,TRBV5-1,CASSLRYAGNSYNEQFF,TGCGCCAGCAGCTTGCGCTATGCGGGGAACTCCTACAATGAGCAGTTCTTC
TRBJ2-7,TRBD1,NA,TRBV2,CANNRDRSYAQYF,TGTGCCAACAACCGGGACAGGAGTTACGCGCAGTACTTC
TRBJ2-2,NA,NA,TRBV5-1,CASSLATGELFF,TGCGCCAGCAGCTTGGCGACCGGGGAGCTGTTTTTT
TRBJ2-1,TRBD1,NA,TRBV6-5,CASSSPGQGYNEQFF,TGTGCCAGCAGTTCTCCGGGACAGGGTTACAATGAGCAGTTCTTC
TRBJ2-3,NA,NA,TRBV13,CASSLALGGSDTQYF,TGTGCCAGCAGCTTAGCGCTAGGAGGCTCAGATACGCAGTATTTT
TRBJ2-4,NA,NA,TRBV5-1,CASSFNRDMDIQYF,TGCGCCAGCAGTTTTAACAGGGATATGGACATTCAGTACTTC
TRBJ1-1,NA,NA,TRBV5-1,CASSFPGRPEAFF,TGCGCCAGCAGCTTTCCTGGCCGGCCAGAAGCTTTCTTT
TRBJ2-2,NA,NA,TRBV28,CASSLSSLGSGVGELFF,TGTGCCAGCAGTTTATCCTCCCTGGGTAGCGGCGTCGGGGAGCTGTTTTTT
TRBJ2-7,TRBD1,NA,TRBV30,CAWIRDRGPNEQYF,TGTGCCTGGATTAGGGACAGGGGGCCAAACGAGCAGTACTTC
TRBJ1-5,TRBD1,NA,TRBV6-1,CASSGHGQGAYQPQHF,TGTGCCAGCAGTGGCCACGGACAGGGGGCGTATCAGCCCCAGCATTTT
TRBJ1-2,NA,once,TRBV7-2,CASSFWAGDYGYTF,TGTGCCAGCAGCTTTTGGGCAGGGGACTATGGCTACACCTTC
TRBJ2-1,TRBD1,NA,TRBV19,CASSITGQMYNEQFF,TGTGCCAGTAGTATCACGGGACAGATGTACAATGAGCAGTTCTTC
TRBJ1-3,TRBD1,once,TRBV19,CASNPLQGANSAIYF,TGTGCCAGTAATCCACTCCAGGGGGCGAATAGCGCCATATATTTT
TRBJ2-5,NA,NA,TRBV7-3,CASSLSKKGAQYF,TGTGCCAGCAGCTTATCGAAAAAGGGAGCCCAGTACTTC
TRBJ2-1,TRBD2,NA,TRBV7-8,CASSVRTRILAGPRNEQFF,TGTGCCAGCAGCGTAAGGACACGTATCTTAGCGGGTCCTCGGAATGAGCAGTTCTTC
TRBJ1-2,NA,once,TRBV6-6,CASSYDGDTYGYTF,TGTGCCAGCAGTTACGATGGGGACACCTATGGCTACACCTTC
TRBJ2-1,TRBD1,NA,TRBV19,CASSIGNHRDSYNEQFF,TGTGCCAGTAGTATAGGAAATCACCGGGACAGTTACAATGAGCAGTTCTTC
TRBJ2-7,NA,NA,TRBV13,CASSLWYEQYF,TGTGCCAGCAGCTTATGGTACGAGCAGTACTTC
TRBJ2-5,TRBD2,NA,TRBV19,CASSMNGLADETQYF,TGTGCCAGTAGTATGAATGGCCTAGCGGACGAGACCCAGTACTTC
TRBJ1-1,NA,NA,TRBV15,CATSQPGLQTEAFF,TGTGCCACCAGCCAACCCGGGCTACAGACTGAAGCTTTCTTT
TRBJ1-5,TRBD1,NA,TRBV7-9,CASSLEVGTGVQPQHF,TGTGCCAGCAGCTTAGAGGTGGGGACAGGCGTACAGCCCCAGCATTTT
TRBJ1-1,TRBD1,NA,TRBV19,CASSDRVNTEAFF,TGTGCCAGCTCGGACAGGGTGAACACTGAAGCTTTCTTT
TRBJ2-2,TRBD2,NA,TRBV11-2,CASSLLGLAQGELFF,TGTGCCAGCAGCTTACTCGGACTAGCTCAAGGGGAGCTGTTTTTT
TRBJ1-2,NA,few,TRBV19,CASTDKMEGYTF,TGTGCCAGTACCGACAAAATGGAAGGCTACACCTTC
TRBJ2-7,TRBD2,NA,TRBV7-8,CASSPTSGSYEQYF,TGTGCCAGCAGCCCGACTAGCGGCTCCTACGAGCAGTACTTC
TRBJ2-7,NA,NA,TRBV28,CASSFTGEQYF,TGTGCCAGCAGTTTCACAGGGGAGCAGTACTTC
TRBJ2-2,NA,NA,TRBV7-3,CASSRELGGTGELFF,TGTGCCAGCAGCCGTGAGCTGGGAGGCACCGGGGAGCTGTTTTTT
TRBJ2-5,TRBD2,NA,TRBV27,CASSLSPGTSGSGETQYF,TGTGCCAGCAGTCTCTCCCCCGGGACTAGCGGGAGTGGGGAGACCCAGTACTTC
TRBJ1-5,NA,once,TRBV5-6,CASSVVNQPQHF,TGTGCCAGCAGCGTCGTCAATCAGCCCCAGCATTTT
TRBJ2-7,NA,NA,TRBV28,CASRIEGRFYEQYF,TGTGCCAGCAGGATAGAGGGCCGCTTCTACGAGCAGTACTTC
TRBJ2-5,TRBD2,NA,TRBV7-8,CASSLGGRANQETQYF,TGTGCCAGCAGCTTAGGCGGGAGGGCCAACCAGGAGACCCAGTACTTC